These 20 T cell receptor beta chains originate from one sample sequenced in a study of T cells of healthy individuals. One entry per CDR3 protein results from TCRdb running MiXCR on the 5' RACE reads. The data show 40,000 to 60,000 distinct CDR3 sequences, roughly 14% seen once. Source of these receptors: a human donor in good health.

This clonotype has ten or more counts. V gene TRBV29-1 combines with J gene TRBJ2-1; D gene ambiguous. CDR3 length: 11 amino acids. In germline, CDR1 is SQVTM, CDR2 ANQGSEA. V lost 4 bases and J 8 bases, leaving 9 bases between the germline ends. The CDR3 loop is CSVGVGDEQFF. CDR3 bases: TGCAGCGTTGGTGTGGGCGATGAGCAGTTCTTC.

This clonotype was observed many times. CDR3 DNA sequence: TGCGCCAGCAGTGAGTCCGGTAATTCACCCCTCCACTTT. As protein: CASSESGNSPLHF. The chain joins TRBV10-1 to TRBJ1-6; D ambiguous. Germline V gene lookup returns CDR1 WNHNN and CDR2 SYGVQD (reference sequence). The CDR3 spans 13 residues. The V and J ends lost 0 bases and 6 bases respectively, with 3 bases between them.

This clonotype was recorded a few times. The chain carries TRBV12-3 or TRBV12-4 and TRBJ1-2; 8 nucleotides line up with TRBD1. There are 15 residues in the CDR3. The V gene end was trimmed by 1 base and the J gene end by 4 bases; junction bases not matched to a gene: 5. CDR3 sequence (DNA): TGTGCCAGCAGTTTAGGGACAGGGCTAGGCTATGGCTACACCTTC. Encoded protein: CASSLGTGLGYGYTF.

This clonotype has a count of ten or more. DNA for the CDR3: TGTGCCATGCAGACGGGGGGCGGACTCAATGAGCAGTTCTTC. Its translation: CAMQTGGGLNEQFF. The rearrangement links TRBV10-3 to TRBJ2-1; possibly TRBD2 for D (7 bases). CDR3 length: 14 amino acids. Deletions cut 9 bases from V and 6 bases from J, with 18 bases between. Germline V lookup: CDR1 ENHRY, CDR2 SYGVKD.

V usage is TRBV9 and J usage is TRBJ2-7, with D uncertain. The CDR3 totals 15 residues. The germline V and J ends were trimmed by 0 bases and 2 bases, with 12 bases remaining between them. CDR1 is SGDLS, CDR2 YYNGEE, per germline. This chain's CDR3 is CASSVEDGQAYEQYF. CDR3 bases: TGTGCCAGCAGCGTAGAGGACGGGCAGGCCTACGAGCAGTACTTC.

This clonotype has a handful of counts. The V and J genes are TRBV6-1 and TRBJ2-3, with D uncertain. CDR1 and CDR2 from the germline V gene are MNHNS and SASEGT. The CDR3 contains 14 residues. V was shortened by 6 bases and J by 3 bases, with 13 bases between the two germline ends. CDR3 residues: CASSAPDGTDTQYF. CDR3 in DNA: TGTGCCAGCAGCGCCCCGGACGGTACAGATACGCAGTATTTT.

This clonotype was picked up many times. The genes are TRBV29-1 and TRBJ1-2, with no clear D. V was shortened by 3 bases and J by 6 bases, with 11 bases between the two germline ends. Per germline, CDR1 SQVTM and CDR2 ANQGSEA. The CDR3 totals 12 residues. The CDR3 loop is CSVESRGHGYTF. The CDR3 bases are TGCAGCGTTGAGTCCCGGGGTCATGGCTACACCTTC.

This clonotype showed up many times. This chain uses TRBV12-3 or TRBV12-4 with TRBJ2-5; TRBD2 matches at 8 bases. V was clipped by 4 bases and J by 4 bases; unmatched bases: 2. This CDR3 spans 13 amino acids. The CDR3 region is CASSSAGGETQYF. The CDR3 coding sequence is TGTGCCAGCAGTTCTGCGGGAGGAGAGACCCAGTACTTC.

This clonotype was seen many times. The V call is TRBV7-9, the J call TRBJ1-2; D not resolved. The germline gives CDR1 SEHNR, CDR2 FQNEAQ (reference sequence). The CDR3 has 14 amino acids. The ends were cut back, 1 base at V and 7 bases at J, with 13 bases in the middle. This CDR3 is CASSLDQPVSGYTF. In DNA, the CDR3 is TGTGCCAGCAGCTTAGATCAGCCGGTCTCTGGCTACACCTTC.

This clonotype occurred many times. The V and J genes are TRBV27 and TRBJ1-5; unclear D gene. This CDR3 spans 13 amino acids. The germline gives CDR1 MNHEY, CDR2 SMNVEV (reference sequence). V was shortened by 3 bases and J by 5 bases, with 8 bases between the two germline ends. CDR3 nucleotide sequence: TGTGCCAGCAGTTTGGCGCTATATCAGCCCCAGCATTTT. This encodes CASSLALYQPQHF.

The chain combines TRBV20-1 with TRBJ2-7; D is uncertain. CDR1 DFQATT and CDR2 SNEGSKA come from the germline V gene (reference sequence). The length of the CDR3 is 13 residues. Trimming shortened V by 3 bases and J by 6 bases, and 15 bases separated the two germline ends. CDR3 in DNA: TGCAGTGCTAGCCGGCAACCCTTAGTCGAGCAGTACTTC. The encoded protein is CSASRQPLVEQYF.

There are many counts of this clonotype. The chain employs TRBV20-1 and TRBJ2-3; 8 nucleotides line up with TRBD2. Germline V gene sequence: CDR1 DFQATT, CDR2 SNEGSKA (reference sequence). V gave up 2 bases and J gave up 2 bases; unmatched junction bases: 6. The CDR3 has 15 residues. CDR3 nucleotide sequence: TGCAGTGCTAGATCGGGAGCGGGGGACACAGATACGCAGTATTTT. Residues: CSARSGAGDTDTQYF.

J is TRBJ2-5 and V is TRBV12-5; D is unresolved. V lost 1 base and J lost 0, with 15 bases in between. The CDR3 length is 17 residues. The V gene's germline CDR1 is LGHNT and CDR2 FRNRAP. DNA for the CDR3: TGTGCTAGTGGTTTGGGGACGGTTTTACCCTACCAAGAGACCCAGTACTTC. Its translation is CASGLGTVLPYQETQYF.

This clonotype was found many times. The rearrangement links TRBV2 to TRBJ2-1; the D is unclear. Germline V CDR1 and CDR2: SNHLY, FYNNEI. The CDR3 is 12 amino acids. Trimming left V 4 bases short and J 6 bases short, with 7 bases between. This CDR3 is CASSASGNEQFF. Here the CDR3 DNA reads TGTGCCAGCAGTGCCTCGGGCAATGAGCAGTTCTTC.

This clonotype was picked up many times. V usage is TRBV24-1 and J usage is TRBJ2-1; 10 nucleotides align to TRBD2. The length of the CDR3 is 17 residues. Germline V gene sequence: CDR1 KGHDR, CDR2 SFDVKD. J gave up 8 bases and V 1 base, and 10 bases lay outside the gene matches. The CDR3 nucleotides are TGTGCCACCAGTGATTTAACCCTAGCGGGAGCAAAAGATGAGCAGTTCTTC. Its protein product is CATSDLTLAGAKDEQFF.

The V gene is TRBV2, the J gene TRBJ2-4; D perhaps matches TRBD2 (6 bases). CDR1 and CDR2 (germline): SNHLY, FYNNEI. This CDR3 has 14 residues. V lost 5 bases and J lost 8, with 16 bases in between. The CDR3 DNA reads as TGTGCCAGCAGTCAGAGAGCAGGCGGGGACATTCAGTACTTC. It translates to CASSQRAGGDIQYF.

The CDR3 region has the DNA TGTGCCAGCAGCTTAGGAGGCAAGTCGCAGTATTTT. This codes for CASSLGGKSQYF. This chain links TRBV7-9 with TRBJ2-3, with D unclear. Trimming shortened V by 1 base and J by 10 bases, and 9 bases separated the two germline ends. CDR3 length: 12 residues. Germline values: CDR1 SEHNR, CDR2 FQNEAQ (reference sequence).

This clonotype has more than one count but fewer than ten. V and J are TRBV20-1 and TRBJ2-3; possibly TRBD1 for D (7 bases). Deletions cut 6 bases from V and 2 bases from J, with 27 bases between. The V gene's germline CDR1 is DFQATT and CDR2 SNEGSKA (reference sequence). This CDR3 is 18 amino acids long. The CDR3 DNA reads TGCAGTGCCACTTACTTTGCGGGGACAGAAATATTCACAGATACGCAGTATTTT. Residues: CSATYFAGTEIFTDTQYF.

This clonotype was counted ten times or more. The chain has TRBV7-2 and TRBJ1-1; no reliable D call. CDR1 SGHTA and CDR2 FQGNSA come from the germline V gene. The CDR3 sequence is 15 residues long. Trimming took off 1 base at V and 1 base at J, with 10 bases between the two ends. DNA for the CDR3: TGTGCCAGCAGCTTAGATTCAGGCTCGAACACTGAAGCTTTCTTT. Translation gives CASSLDSGSNTEAFF.

This clonotype was recorded at least ten times. The V and J genes are TRBV5-1 and TRBJ2-1; D not resolved. The CDR3 is made up of 15 amino acids. The V gene lost 0 bases and the J gene lost 1 base, with 8 bases spanning the gap. Germline CDR1 is SGHRS and CDR2 is YFSETQ. CDR3 sequence reads: CASSLGRASYNEQFF. The CDR3 nucleotides read TGCGCCAGCAGCTTGGGAAGGGCGTCCTACAATGAGCAGTTCTTC.